Listed here are 2 T cell receptor beta chains from one sample, sequenced in a study of blood T cell repertoires in COVID-19. The data were produced by immunoSEQ multiplex PCR, yet TCRdb's version contains in-frame clones alone and is incomplete. Altogether fewer than 45,000 clones are present, about four fifths being singletons, with the ten largest covering about 14%. The sequencing sample was made of peripheral blood. These receptors originate from a human donor in a cohort sampled during active COVID-19.

The chain recombines TRBV5-4 with TRBJ2-2; 16 bases match TRBD2. CDR1 SGHNT and CDR2 YYREEE come from the germline V gene (reference sequence). V trimming: 5 bases; J trimming: 4 bases; junction bases outside the gene matches: 8. The CDR3 totals 18 residues. The CDR3 bases are TGTGCCAGCAGTCGTCCCGGGACTAGCGGGAGGGGCACCGGGGAGCTGTTTTTT. Translating gives CASSRPGTSGRGTGELFF.

This clone occurred a few times. V gene TRBV24-1 combines with J gene TRBJ2-2; D perhaps matches TRBD1 (5 bases). V was cut by 7 bases and J by 4 bases, with 6 bases left in between. The CDR3 is 12 amino acids. In germline, CDR1 is KGHDR, CDR2 SFDVKD. The CDR3 protein is CATRQATGELFF. CDR3 bases: TGTGCCACCAGACAGGCCACCGGGGAGCTGTTTTTT.